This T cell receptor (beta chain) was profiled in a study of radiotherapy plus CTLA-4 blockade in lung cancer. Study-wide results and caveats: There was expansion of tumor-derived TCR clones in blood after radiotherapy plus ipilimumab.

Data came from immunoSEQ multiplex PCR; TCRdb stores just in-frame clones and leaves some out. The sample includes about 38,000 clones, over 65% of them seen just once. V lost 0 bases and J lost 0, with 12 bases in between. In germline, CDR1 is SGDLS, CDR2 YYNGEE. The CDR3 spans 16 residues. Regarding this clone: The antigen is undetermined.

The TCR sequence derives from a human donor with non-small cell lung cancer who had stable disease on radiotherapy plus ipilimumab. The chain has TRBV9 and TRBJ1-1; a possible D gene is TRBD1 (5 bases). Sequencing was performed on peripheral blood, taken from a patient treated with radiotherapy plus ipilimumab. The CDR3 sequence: CASSVAGGGVNTEAFF. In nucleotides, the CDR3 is TGTGCCAGCAGCGTAGCTGGGGGGGGTGTGAACACTGAAGCTTTCTTT.